This T cell receptor beta chain was recovered during a study of T-cell memory formation after mild COVID-19. Study in general: The TCR clusters were mostly specific to one donor.

The study, taken as a whole, reports: From day 15 to 85, contracting clones were balanced between CD4 and CD8, whereas later expanders leaned toward CD4+. Memory sampled before infection contained some responding clones, suggesting cross-reactive memory joined.

CDR1 is SGHRS, CDR2 YFSETQ, per germline. CDR3 length: 15 residues. Unmatched junction bases numbered 5, after V lost 3 bases and J lost 5 bases. This clonotype turned up a few times. Antigen: not known. Using constant-segment primers, 5'RACE produced TCR alpha and TCR beta cDNA libraries carrying sample barcodes and UMIs. Each CDR3 protein is one row after TCRdb ran MiXCR on the 5' RACE reads. In the table there are 390,000 or so distinct CDR3 sequences, 16% of which are singletons. This clonotype originated in a man younger than 35 who had mild COVID-19 (a few samples of this study predate the infection). Cell type and time point are not known. The specimen sequenced was PBMCs or a T cell subset sorted from them (not recorded which). The chain has TRBV5-1 and TRBJ2-3; 11 bases are a match to TRBD1. DNA for the CDR3: TGCGCCAGCAGCTGGACAGGGGGCGAAGAAGATACGCAGTATTTT. Protein: CASSWTGGEEDTQYF. Based on the CDR3 plus reference TRBV5-1 and TRBJ2-3, the full variable domain is KAGVTQTPRYLIKTRGQQVTLSCSPISGHRSVSWYQQTPGQGLQFLFEYFSETQRNKGNFPGRFSGRQFSNSRSEMNVSTLELGDSALYLCASSWTGGEEDTQYFGPGTRLTVL.